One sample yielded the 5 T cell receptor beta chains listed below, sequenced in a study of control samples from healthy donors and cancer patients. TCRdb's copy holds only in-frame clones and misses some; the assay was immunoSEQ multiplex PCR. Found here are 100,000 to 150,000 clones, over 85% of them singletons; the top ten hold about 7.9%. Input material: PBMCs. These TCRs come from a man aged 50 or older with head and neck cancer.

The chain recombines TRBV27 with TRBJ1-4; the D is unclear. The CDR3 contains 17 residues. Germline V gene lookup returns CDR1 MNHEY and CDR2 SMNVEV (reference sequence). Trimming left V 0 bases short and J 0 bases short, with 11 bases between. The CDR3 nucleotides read TGTGCCAGCAGTTTATCAATCATGACGGCAACTAATGAAAAACTGTTTTTT. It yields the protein CASSLSIMTATNEKLFF. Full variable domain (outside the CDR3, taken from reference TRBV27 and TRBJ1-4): EAQVTQNPRYLITVTGKKLTVTCSQNMNHEYMSWYRQDPGLGLRQIYYSMNVEVTDKGDVPEGYKVSRKEKRNFPLILESPSPNQTSLYFCASSLSIMTATNEKLFFGSGTQLSVL.

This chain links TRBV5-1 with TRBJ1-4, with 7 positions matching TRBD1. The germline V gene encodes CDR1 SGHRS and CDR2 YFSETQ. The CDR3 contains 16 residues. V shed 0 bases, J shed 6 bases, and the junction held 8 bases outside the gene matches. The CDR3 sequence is CASSLGPTGWDEKLFF. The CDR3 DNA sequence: TGCGCCAGCAGCTTGGGACCGACAGGGTGGGATGAAAAACTGTTTTTT.

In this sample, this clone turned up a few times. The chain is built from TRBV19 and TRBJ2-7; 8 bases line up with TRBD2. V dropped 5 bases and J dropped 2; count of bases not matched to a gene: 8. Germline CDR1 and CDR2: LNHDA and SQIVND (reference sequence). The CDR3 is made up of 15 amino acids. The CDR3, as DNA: TGTGCCAGTAGTTCATCGGGAGGGGCGCCCTACGAGCAGTACTTC. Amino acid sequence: CASSSSGGAPYEQYF.

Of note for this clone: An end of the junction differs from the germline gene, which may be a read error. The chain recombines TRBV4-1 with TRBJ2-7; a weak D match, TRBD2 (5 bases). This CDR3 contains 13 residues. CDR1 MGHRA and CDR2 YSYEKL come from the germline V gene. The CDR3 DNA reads TGCGCCAGCAGCCAAGAATGGCCCCTGGAGGCCCACTTC. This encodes CASSQEWPLEAHF.

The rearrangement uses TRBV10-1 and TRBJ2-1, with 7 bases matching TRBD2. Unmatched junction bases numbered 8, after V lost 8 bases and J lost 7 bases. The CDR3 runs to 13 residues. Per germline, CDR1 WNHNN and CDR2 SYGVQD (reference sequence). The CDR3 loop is CASGRALGNEQFF. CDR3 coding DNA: TGCGCCAGCGGGAGGGCCCTCGGGAATGAGCAGTTCTTC.